The rows below give T cell receptor beta chains drawn from one sample of a study of T cell repertoires in cytomegalovirus infection. TCRdb ran MiXCR on the reads and lists one entry per CDR3 protein. This table holds approximately 500,000 distinct CDR3 sequences, about 33% found once. Antigens for these TCRs are unknown. The material sequenced was cultured PBMCs, taken from culture after CMV antigen stimulation. The receptors derive from a human donor in good health (CMV status not recorded). Some clones in this sample may be carry-over from other donors' samples. CDR3s include the opening cysteine and the closing phenylalanine or tryptophan. A D gene is named only where the DNA matches it firmly. Only part of the rows carry a size: once, few, many, or a class if the clone is expanded.

size,V,J,D,CDR3,DNA
.,TRBV4-1,TRBJ1-1,.,CASSQSGLNTEAFF,TGCGCCAGCAGCCAGTCGGGGCTGAACACTGAAGCTTTCTTT
.,TRBV19,TRBJ2-1,.,CASSIEGRRDNEQFF,TGTGCCAGTAGTATTGAGGGCCGGAGAGACAATGAGCAGTTCTTC
few,TRBV7-8,TRBJ1-4,.,CASSRSPPNRFSTNEKLFF,TGTGCCAGCAGCCGATCCCCACCCAACAGGTTTTCAACTAATGAAAAACTGTTTTTT
.,TRBV29-1,TRBJ2-5,TRBD2,CSVELAGHQETQYF,TGCAGCGTTGAGCTAGCGGGACACCAAGAGACCCAGTACTTC
few,TRBV7-2,TRBJ2-1,.,CASSHRYREQFF,TGTGCCAGCAGCCACCGGTACCGTGAGCAGTTCTTC
many,TRBV7-2,TRBJ2-5,TRBD1,CASRPPGGRETQYF,TGTGCCAGCAGACCCCCAGGGGGCCGGGAGACCCAGTACTTC
.,TRBV7-2,TRBJ1-2,.,CASVGRTGSDYGYTF,TGTGCCAGCGTAGGCCGCACAGGGTCGGACTATGGCTACACCTTC
.,TRBV7-3,TRBJ2-3,.,CASSSPRAKSHTDTQYF,TGTGCCAGCAGCTCGCCCCGGGCCAAGTCCCACACAGATACGCAGTATTTT
few,TRBV5-6,TRBJ2-5,TRBD1,CASSAYRDRGRETQYF,TGTGCCAGCAGCGCTTACCGGGACAGGGGCCGGGAGACCCAGTACTTC
.,TRBV9,TRBJ2-2,.,CASSVTTNTGELFF,TGTGCCAGCAGCGTTACCACGAACACCGGGGAGCTGTTTTTT
few,TRBV11-3,TRBJ2-2,.,CASSPDRITGELFF,TGTGCCAGCAGCCCTGACAGGATCACCGGGGAGCTGTTTTTT
.,TRBV7-2,TRBJ2-1,TRBD1,CASSQGQGWNEQFF,TGTGCCAGCAGCCAGGGACAGGGGTGGAATGAGCAGTTCTTC
.,TRBV29-1,TRBJ2-1,TRBD2,CSTGTSAYNEQFF,TGCAGTACCGGGACTAGCGCTTACAATGAGCAGTTCTTC
.,TRBV7-2,TRBJ2-7,.,CANSLSSDSYEQYF,TGTGCCAACAGCTTATCGTCAGACTCCTACGAGCAGTACTTC
.,TRBV28,TRBJ2-1,.,CASSEGGNWSNEQFF,TGTGCCAGCAGCGAGGGGGGGAATTGGAGCAATGAGCAGTTCTTC
.,TRBV6-2/TRBV6-3,TRBJ1-1,.,CASKRTANTEAFF,TGTGCCAGCAAAAGGACCGCGAACACTGAAGCTTTCTTT
many,TRBV5-5,TRBJ1-2,TRBD1,CASSSRGLRKANYGYTF,TGTGCCAGCAGTTCCAGGGGGCTCCGAAAAGCTAACTATGGCTACACCTTC
few,TRBV11-2,TRBJ2-1,TRBD2,CASSLRLAAIYNEQFF,TGTGCCAGCAGCTTACGGCTAGCGGCAATCTACAATGAGCAGTTCTTC
few,TRBV7-8,TRBJ2-6,.,CASSLDLWANVLTF,TGTGCCAGCAGCTTAGACCTTTGGGCCAACGTCCTGACTTTC
once,TRBV29-1,TRBJ1-1,.,CSVEAVFKRNTEAFF,TGCAGCGTTGAAGCAGTGTTCAAGAGGAACACTGAAGCTTTCTTT
few,TRBV12-3/TRBV12-4,TRBJ2-2,TRBD1,CASDRGNSGELFF,TGTGCCAGTGACAGGGGAAATTCCGGGGAGCTGTTTTTT
few,TRBV12-3/TRBV12-4,TRBJ2-5,TRBD2,CASSFSSGRPQETQYF,TGTGCCAGCAGTTTTTCTAGCGGGAGACCGCAGGAGACCCAGTACTTC
few,TRBV4-1,TRBJ2-5,.,CASSHREETQYF,TGCGCCAGCAGCCACCGAGAAGAGACCCAGTACTTC
.,TRBV6-5,TRBJ2-1,TRBD1,CASSFGQGGDEQFF,TGTGCCAGCAGTTTTGGACAGGGGGGCGATGAGCAGTTCTTC
.,TRBV27,TRBJ2-2,TRBD1,CARTGGLNTGELFF,TGTGCCAGGACAGGGGGCCTCAACACCGGGGAGCTGTTTTTT
.,TRBV7-2,TRBJ1-5,TRBD1,CASSLSRGNNQPQHF,TGTGCCAGCAGCTTATCCAGGGGGAACAATCAGCCCCAGCATTTT
.,TRBV4-1,TRBJ1-5,.,CASSQVDQGYQPQHF,TGCGCCAGCAGCCAAGTTGACCAGGGTTACCAGCCCCAGCATTTT
.,TRBV6-5,TRBJ1-5,.,CASSYYAGSNQPQHF,TGTGCCAGCAGTTACTACGCAGGTTCAAATCAGCCCCAGCATTTT
few,TRBV4-3,TRBJ2-3,.,CASSQDLVQPESTDTQYF,TGCGCCAGCAGCCAAGATCTTGTCCAGCCCGAATCCACAGATACGCAGTATTTT
many,TRBV4-1,TRBJ2-3,TRBD2,CASSQEKGAAGGPDTQYF,TGCGCCAGCAGCCAGGAAAAGGGGGCAGCGGGAGGCCCAGATACGCAGTATTTT
few,TRBV19,TRBJ2-7,.,CASSTLASHEQYF,TGTGCCAGTAGTACGCTAGCGAGCCACGAGCAGTACTTC
few,TRBV10-3,TRBJ1-5,.,CASSGTVGQPQHF,TGTGCCAGCTCAGGGACGGTAGGCCAGCCCCAGCATTTT
.,TRBV9,TRBJ1-1,.,CASSVADRTEAFF,TGTGCCAGCAGCGTGGCGGACAGAACTGAAGCTTTCTTT
few,TRBV29-1,TRBJ2-7,TRBD2,CSVEKAGLSGGFEQYF,TGCAGCGTTGAAAAGGCAGGGTTGAGCGGGGGATTCGAGCAGTACTTC
.,TRBV4-3,TRBJ2-1,TRBD1,CASSRDRALTYNEQFF,TGCGCCAGCAGCAGGGACAGGGCCCTTACCTACAATGAGCAGTTCTTC
.,TRBV18,TRBJ2-1,TRBD2,CASSPASLAGGNEQFF,TGTGCCAGCTCACCAGCTTCACTAGCGGGAGGCAATGAGCAGTTCTTC
.,TRBV2,TRBJ2-5,TRBD2,CASRERLAGEETQYF,TGTGCCAGCAGGGAAAGACTAGCGGGAGAAGAGACCCAGTACTTC
.,TRBV6-2/TRBV6-3,TRBJ1-5,.,CASSSPGMAQPQHF,TGTGCCAGCAGTTCCCCAGGGATGGCTCAGCCCCAGCATTTT
few,TRBV24-1,TRBJ2-1,.,CATSERDNEQFF,TGTGCCACCAGTGAACGAGACAATGAGCAGTTCTTC
.,TRBV12-3/TRBV12-4,TRBJ1-2,.,CASSLSRQPHYGYTF,TGTGCCAGCAGTTTATCGAGACAGCCCCACTATGGCTACACCTTC
many,TRBV7-2,TRBJ2-1,TRBD2,CASSRWREIYNEQFF,TGTGCCAGCAGCCGCTGGCGGGAGATCTACAATGAGCAGTTCTTC
many,TRBV18,TRBJ2-5,.,CASLRDNQETQYF,TGTGCCAGCTTACGGGACAACCAAGAGACCCAGTACTTC
few,TRBV6-1,TRBJ1-5,.,CASSEPTVSNQPQHF,TGTGCCAGCAGTGAACCAACGGTTAGCAATCAGCCCCAGCATTTT
.,TRBV19,TRBJ2-1,.,CASSIRGYEQFF,TGTGCCAGTAGTATTCGGGGTTATGAGCAGTTCTTC
few,TRBV19,TRBJ1-2,.,CASSLYREGQTF,TGTGCCAGTAGTCTATACAGAGAAGGACAGACCTTC
once,TRBV29-1,TRBJ2-1,TRBD2,CSVEGLAGETSYNEQFF,TGCAGCGTTGAAGGACTAGCGGGAGAGACCTCCTACAATGAGCAGTTCTTC
few,TRBV6-2/TRBV6-3,TRBJ2-2,TRBD2,CASLSSGKTGELFF,TGTGCCAGCCTGTCTAGCGGGAAAACCGGGGAGCTGTTTTTT
few,TRBV28,TRBJ2-1,.,CASRSWWGPHNEQFF,TGTGCCAGCAGAAGTTGGTGGGGACCTCACAATGAGCAGTTCTTC
.,TRBV30,TRBJ1-2,TRBD1,CAWSPGTGNYGYTF,TGTGCCTGGAGTCCCGGGACAGGGAACTATGGCTACACCTTC
few,TRBV28,TRBJ2-7,TRBD2,CASSSTLAGSYEQYF,TGTGCCAGCAGTTCCACACTAGCGGGGTCCTACGAGCAGTACTTC
many,TRBV7-2,TRBJ2-2,.,CASSPPGELFF,TGTGCCAGCAGCCCCCCCGGGGAGCTGTTTTTT
.,TRBV4-3,TRBJ2-6,.,CASSQDFRAWSGANVLTF,TGCGCCAGCAGCCAAGATTTCAGGGCTTGGTCTGGGGCCAACGTCCTGACTTTC